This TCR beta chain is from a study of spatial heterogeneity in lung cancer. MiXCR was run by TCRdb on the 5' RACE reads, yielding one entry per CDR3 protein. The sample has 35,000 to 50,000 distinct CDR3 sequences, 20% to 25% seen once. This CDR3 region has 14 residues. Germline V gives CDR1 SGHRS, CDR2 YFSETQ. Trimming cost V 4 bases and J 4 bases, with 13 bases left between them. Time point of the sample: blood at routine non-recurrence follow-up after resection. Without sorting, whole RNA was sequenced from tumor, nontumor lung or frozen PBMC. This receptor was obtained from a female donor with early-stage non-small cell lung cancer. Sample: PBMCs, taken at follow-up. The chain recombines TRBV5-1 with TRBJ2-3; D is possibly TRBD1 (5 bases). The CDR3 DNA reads TGCGCCAGCAGCACGGTCGGACAAGCAGATACGCAGTATTTT. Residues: CASSTVGQADTQYF. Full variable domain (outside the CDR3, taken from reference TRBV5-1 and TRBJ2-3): KAGVTQTPRYLIKTRGQQVTLSCSPISGHRSVSWYQQTPGQGLQFLFEYFSETQRNKGNFPGRFSGRQFSNSRSEMNVSTLELGDSALYLCASSTVGQADTQYFGPGTRLTVL.